These T cell receptor beta chains were read from a single sample in a study of spatial heterogeneity in lung cancer. TCRdb reprocessed the 5' RACE reads via MiXCR and lists one record per CDR3 protein. The top ten hold about two fifths of the sample, which has tens of thousands of distinct CDR3 sequences, about 12% seen once. This sample comprised PBMCs, obtained at surgery. The receptors shown here come from a male donor with early-stage non-small cell lung cancer. The CDR3 runs from the conserved cysteine through the conserved F or W. The order of the fields is clone size, D gene, J gene, V gene, CDR3 protein, CDR3 DNA. A D gene is named only where the DNA matches it firmly. Size is omitted from some rows. Given values are once, few, many or a class for expanded clones.

few NA TRBJ2-1 TRBV28 CASSPRQSTTLKQFF TGTGCCAGCAGCCCTCGGCAGTCCACGACATTGAAGCAGTTCTTC
NA NA TRBJ2-7 TRBV20-1 CSARRPGDLEQYF TGCAGTGCTAGGCGACCGGGAGACCTCGAGCAGTACTTC
few TRBD2 TRBJ2-1 TRBV19 CASSIGDYVYNEQFF TGTGCCAGTAGCATAGGGGACTACGTCTACAATGAGCAGTTCTTC
many NA TRBJ2-7 TRBV28 CASSPPTGIYEQYF TGTGCCAGCAGTCCCCCGACGGGGATCTACGAGCAGTACTTC
NA NA TRBJ2-6 TRBV5-1 CASSVGGAGANVLTF TGCGCCAGCAGCGTTGGAGGGGCCGGGGCCAACGTCCTGACTTTC
NA NA TRBJ2-7 TRBV20-1 CSAPGTATYEQYF TGCAGTGCTCCTGGGACTGCCACCTACGAGCAGTACTTC
few TRBD1 TRBJ1-1 TRBV2 CASTTGLAFF TGTGCCAGCACGACAGGGTTAGCTTTCTTT
NA NA TRBJ2-7 TRBV20-1 CSARGSSPGEQYF TGCAGTGCTAGGGGGTCTAGTCCGGGCGAGCAGTACTTC
NA NA TRBJ2-7 TRBV18 CASSPPTGVYEQYF TGTGCCAGCTCACCACCGACGGGAGTCTACGAGCAGTACTTC
many NA TRBJ2-6 TRBV7-2 CASSLAPSGANVLTF TGTGCCAGCAGCTTAGCCCCCTCTGGGGCCAACGTCCTGACTTTC